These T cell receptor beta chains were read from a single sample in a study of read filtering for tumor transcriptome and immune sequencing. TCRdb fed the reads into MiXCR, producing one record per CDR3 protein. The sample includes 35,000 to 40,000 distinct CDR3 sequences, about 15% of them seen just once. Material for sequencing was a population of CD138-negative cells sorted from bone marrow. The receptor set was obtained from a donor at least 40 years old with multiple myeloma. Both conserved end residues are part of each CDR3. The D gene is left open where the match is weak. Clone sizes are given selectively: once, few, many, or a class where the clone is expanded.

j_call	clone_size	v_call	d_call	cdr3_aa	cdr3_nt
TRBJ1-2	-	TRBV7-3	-	CASSSLFAVYGYTF	TGTGCCAGCAGCTCATTATTTGCAGTCTATGGCTACACCTTC
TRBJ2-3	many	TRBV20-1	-	CSAVPLPFTDTQYF	TGCAGTGCTGTCCCCCTGCCATTCACAGATACGCAGTATTTT
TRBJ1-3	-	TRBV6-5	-	CASSLSRAGDTIYF	TGTGCCAGCAGTTTATCAAGGGCAGGGGACACCATATATTTT
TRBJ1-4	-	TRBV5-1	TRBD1	CASSWDRDRGKLFF	TGCGCCAGCAGCTGGGACCGGGACAGGGGAAAACTGTTTTTT
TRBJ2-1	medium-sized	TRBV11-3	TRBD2	CASNANPGDYDHEQFF	TGTGCCAGCAACGCAAACCCCGGGGACTACGACCATGAGCAGTTCTTC
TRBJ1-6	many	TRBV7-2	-	CASSLRDKISPLHF	TGTGCCAGCAGCCTGCGGGACAAGATCTCACCCCTCCACTTT
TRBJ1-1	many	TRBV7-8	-	CASSLSYNTEAFF	TGTGCCAGCAGCTTAAGTTACAACACTGAAGCTTTCTTT
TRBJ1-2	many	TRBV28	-	CASRDTSYGYTF	TGTGCCAGCCGGGACACCTCCTATGGCTACACCTTC
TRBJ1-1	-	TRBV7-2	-	CASSARRGTEAFF	TGTGCCAGCAGCGCAAGAAGGGGCACTGAAGCTTTCTTT
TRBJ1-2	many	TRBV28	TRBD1	CASSLFQGEVYGYTF	TGTGCCAGCAGTTTATTCCAGGGGGAGGTGTATGGCTACACCTTC
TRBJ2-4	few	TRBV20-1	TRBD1	CSARPGGKNIQYF	TGCAGTGCTAGGCCAGGGGGTAAAAACATTCAGTACTTC
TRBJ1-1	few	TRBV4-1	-	CASSPGAEAFF	TGCGCCAGCAGCCCTGGTGCTGAAGCTTTCTTT
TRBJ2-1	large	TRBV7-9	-	CASSVLPGAGSSYNEQFF	TGTGCCAGCAGCGTACTCCCAGGAGCCGGGAGCTCCTACAATGAGCAGTTCTTC
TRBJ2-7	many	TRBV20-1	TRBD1	CSAGTGAIIYEQYF	TGCAGTGCTGGGACAGGGGCGATAATCTACGAGCAGTACTTC
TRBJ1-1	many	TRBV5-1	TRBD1	CASSSGTGGTEAFF	TGCGCCAGCAGCTCCGGGACAGGGGGTACTGAAGCTTTCTTT
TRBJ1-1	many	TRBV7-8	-	CASSLAAAARDTEAFF	TGTGCCAGCAGCTTAGCGGCGGCCGCCCGGGACACTGAAGCTTTCTTT
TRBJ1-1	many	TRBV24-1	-	CATSSRSMEAFF	TGTGCCACCAGTTCCCGCTCGATGGAAGCTTTCTTT
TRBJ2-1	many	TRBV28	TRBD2	CASRRTSGGAVYHEQFF	TGTGCCAGCAGGAGGACTAGCGGGGGGGCCGTTTATCATGAGCAGTTCTTC
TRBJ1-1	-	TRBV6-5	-	CASRPGLQNTEALF	TGTGCCAGCAGACCGGGATTGCAGAACACTGAAGCCCTCTTT
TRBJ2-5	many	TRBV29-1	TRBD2	CSAGLESETQYF	TGCAGCGCCGGACTAGAAAGTGAGACCCAGTACTTC
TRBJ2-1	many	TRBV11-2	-	CASSPASYNEQFF	TGTGCCAGCAGCCCCGCCTCCTACAATGAGCAGTTCTTC
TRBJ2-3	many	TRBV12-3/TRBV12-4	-	CASGSGTDTQYF	TGTGCCAGCGGTAGCGGCACAGATACGCAGTATTTT
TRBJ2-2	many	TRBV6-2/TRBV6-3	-	CASSYHGELFF	TGTGCCAGCAGTTACCACGGGGAGCTGTTTTTT
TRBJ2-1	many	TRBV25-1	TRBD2	CAGGGDRYNEQFF	TGTGCCGGCGGGGGAGATCGCTACAATGAGCAGTTCTTC
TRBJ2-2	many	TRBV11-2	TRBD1	CASIPFWGQGSTGELFF	TGTGCCAGCATCCCTTTCTGGGGACAGGGAAGCACCGGGGAGCTGTTTTTT
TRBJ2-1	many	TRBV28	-	CASSKADLYNEQFF	TGTGCCAGCAGTAAGGCTGACCTCTACAATGAGCAGTTCTTC
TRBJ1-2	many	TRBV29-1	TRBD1	CSVADFGGQGGNYGYTF	TGCAGCGTTGCGGATTTTGGGGGACAGGGAGGTAACTATGGCTACACCTTC
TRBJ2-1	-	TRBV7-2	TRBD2	CASSSIAGGPSEQFF	TGTGCCAGCAGCTCCATAGCGGGGGGGCCCAGTGAGCAGTTCTTC
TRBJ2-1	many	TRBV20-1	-	CSAGRGGLYNEQFF	TGCAGTGCCGGAAGGGGGGGACTGTACAATGAGCAGTTCTTC
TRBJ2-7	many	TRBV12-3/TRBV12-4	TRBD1	CASGSDRGKGEQYF	TGTGCCAGCGGGTCCGACAGGGGAAAGGGCGAGCAGTACTTC
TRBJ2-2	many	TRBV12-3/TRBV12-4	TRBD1	CASRGQTPTGELFF	TGTGCCAGCAGGGGACAGACTCCCACCGGGGAGCTGTTTTTT
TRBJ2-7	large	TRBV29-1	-	CSAGVFQSSYEQYF	TGCAGCGCCGGGGTTTTTCAAAGCTCCTACGAGCAGTACTTC
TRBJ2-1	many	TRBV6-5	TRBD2	CASRKLAGDHNEQFF	TGTGCCAGCCGTAAACTAGCGGGGGACCACAATGAGCAGTTCTTC
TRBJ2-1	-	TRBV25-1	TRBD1	CDSSQWTGGCEQFF	TGTGACAGCAGTCAATGGACAGGGGGATGTGAGCAGTTCTTC
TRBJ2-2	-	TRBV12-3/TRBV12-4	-	CASNLGGKNTGELFF	TGTGCCAGCAACTTGGGGGGCAAGAACACCGGGGAGCTGTTTTTT
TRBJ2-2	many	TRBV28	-	CASKEGYYSGELFF	TGTGCCAGCAAAGAGGGATACTATTCCGGGGAGCTGTTTTTT
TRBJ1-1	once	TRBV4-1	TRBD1	CASSRSGTGLNTEAFF	TGCGCCAGCAGCCGCTCTGGGACAGGACTGAACACTGAAGCTTTCTTT
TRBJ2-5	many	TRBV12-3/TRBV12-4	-	CASITASGETQYF	TGTGCCAGCATCACGGCCTCCGGGGAGACCCAGTACTTC
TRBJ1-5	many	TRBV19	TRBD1	CASSGTANNQPQHF	TGTGCCAGCTCCGGGACAGCCAACAATCAGCCCCAGCATTTT
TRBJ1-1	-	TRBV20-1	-	CSAMKGGSGTEAFF	TGCAGTGCCATGAAGGGGGGGAGTGGGACTGAAGCTTTCTTT
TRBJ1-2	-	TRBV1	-	CTSSQAKASYGYTF	TGCACCAGCAGCCAAGCCAAGGCCAGCTATGGCTACACCTTC
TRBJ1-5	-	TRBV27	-	CVSRSAGRSNQPQHF	TGTGTCAGCAGGTCAGCTGGTCGCAGCAATCAGCCCCAGCATTTT
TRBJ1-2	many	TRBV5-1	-	CASSLETGSYGYTF	TGCGCCAGCAGCTTGGAAACAGGAAGCTATGGCTACACCTTC
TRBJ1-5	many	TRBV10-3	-	CAISDGEVQPQHF	TGTGCCATCAGTGATGGGGAGGTTCAGCCCCAGCATTTT
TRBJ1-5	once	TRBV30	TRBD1	CAWSMQGVQPQHF	TGTGCCTGGAGTATGCAGGGGGTTCAGCCCCAGCATTTT
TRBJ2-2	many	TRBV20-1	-	CSASYGSPGAGELFF	TGCAGTGCTAGCTACGGGTCGCCGGGGGCCGGGGAGCTGTTTTTT
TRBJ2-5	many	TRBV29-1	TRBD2	CSVEDQDGGASETQYF	TGCAGCGTTGAAGATCAAGACGGGGGGGCCTCAGAGACCCAGTACTTC
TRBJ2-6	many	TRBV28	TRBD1	CASSTFDRGGANVLTF	TGTGCCAGCAGTACATTCGACAGGGGGGGGGCCAACGTCCTGACTTTC
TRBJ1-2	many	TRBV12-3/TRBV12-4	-	CASSFDSYGYTF	TGTGCCAGCAGTTTTGACAGCTATGGCTACACCTTC
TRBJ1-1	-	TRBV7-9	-	CASSPVGQAFF	TGTGCCAGCAGCCCGGTGGGTCAAGCTTTCTTT
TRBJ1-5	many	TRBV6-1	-	CASSEAGYLGGPDDQPQHF	TGTGCCAGCAGTGAAGCAGGGTATTTAGGAGGGCCCGACGATCAGCCCCAGCATTTT
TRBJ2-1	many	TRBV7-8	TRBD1	CASSPGGPSYNEQFF	TGTGCCAGCAGCCCAGGGGGTCCCTCCTACAATGAGCAGTTCTTC
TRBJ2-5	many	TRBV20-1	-	CSASTGYGGGETQYF	TGCAGTGCTAGCACAGGGTACGGGGGAGGGGAGACCCAGTACTTC